A selection of T cell receptor beta chains follows, all from one sample in a study of control samples from healthy donors and cancer patients. Using immunoSEQ multiplex PCR, the repertoire was profiled, and TCRdb retains in-frame clones only, with some absent. The table has about 40,000 clones, roughly 90% seen once. Source material: blood. The receptors stem from a woman in her 50s in good health. CDR3s include the opening cysteine and the closing phenylalanine or tryptophan. Fields, in order: J gene, V gene, D gene, clone size, CDR3 length, CDR3 DNA, CDR3 protein. A D gene is named only where the DNA matches it firmly. Expanded clones are given a class, and other clones once, few, many or no size at all.

>TRBJ2-6|TRBV10-3|-|once|17
TGTGCCTCGAGAGCAGGGACCTCTAGCTCTGGGGCCAACGTCCTGACTTTC
CASRAGTSSSGANVLTF
>TRBJ2-6|TRBV27|-|-|14
TGTGCCAGCAGTAAGTACTCTGGGGCCAACGTCCTGACTTTC
CASSKYSGANVLTF
>TRBJ1-4|TRBV19|-|once|16
TGTGCCAGTAGAGTCGACAGGACCCCAACTAATGAAAAACTGTTTTTT
CASRVDRTPTNEKLFF
>TRBJ2-2|TRBV28|TRBD2|-|17
TGTGCCAGCAGTGTAACTCGCGGGGGGGCGGGGACCGGGGAGCTGTTTTTT
CASSVTRGGAGTGELFF
>TRBJ1-5|TRBV15|-|once|13
TGTGCCACCAGCACCTCGAGGAATCAGCCCCAGCATTTT
CATSTSRNQPQHF
>TRBJ2-3|TRBV7-9|-|-|17
TGTGCCAGCAGCTTAGGTTTCGGCGCGCCTTACACAGATACGCAGTATTTT
CASSLGFGAPYTDTQYF
>TRBJ2-5|TRBV4-3|-|-|15
TGCGCCAGCAGCCAAGATTCCGGGGGCCAGGAGACCCAGTACTTC
CASSQDSGGQETQYF
>TRBJ1-1|TRBV29-1|-|-|14
TGCAGCGTTCATTCGGGGCAGGGTCGGACTGAAGCTTTCTTT
CSVHSGQGRTEAFF
>TRBJ1-6|TRBV27|-|-|14
TGTGCCAGCAGTGCCTCAGGGATTCGTTCACCCCTCCACTTT
CASSASGIRSPLHF
>TRBJ2-3|TRBV28|TRBD1|-|14
TGTGCCAGCACCCCCGCAGGGGGCTCGGCTACGCAGTATTTT
CASTPAGGSATQYF
>TRBJ1-5|TRBV27|-|-|15
TGTGCCAGCAGTTTAAGCAAGCAGGGAGATCAGCCCCAGCATTTT
CASSLSKQGDQPQHF
>TRBJ1-6|TRBV28|-|-|14
TGTGCCAGCAGTCCGCTTGGGGGGAGGTCACCCCTCCACTTT
CASSPLGGRSPLHF
>TRBJ1-3|TRBV28|-|-|19
TGTGCCAGCAGTTTACACCCTGGAACAGGGATTTCCTCTGGAAACACCATATATTTT
CASSLHPGTGISSGNTIYF
>TRBJ2-7|TRBV11-1|TRBD1|-|16
TGTGCCAGCAGCCTAGGGGACAGGGGTTTCCCCTACGAGCAGTACTTC
CASSLGDRGFPYEQYF
>TRBJ1-5|TRBV6-6|-|-|14
TGTGCCAGCAGTTACTCAGGGGAAGATCAGCCCCAGCATTTT
CASSYSGEDQPQHF
>TRBJ2-4|TRBV19|TRBD1|-|15
TGTGCCAGTAGTAGGACAGGGCTTGACAAAAACATTCAGTACTTC
CASSRTGLDKNIQYF
>TRBJ2-1|TRBV7-6|TRBD2|-|13
TGTGCCAGCAGCTTTCCGGGACTATTAGAGCAGTTCTTC
CASSFPGLLEQFF
>TRBJ2-3|TRBV6-4|TRBD2|-|14
TGTGCCAGCAGTGCTAGCGGGGGCACAGATACGCAGTATTTT
CASSASGGTDTQYF
>TRBJ2-1|TRBV5-1|TRBD2|-|15
TGCGCCAGCAGCCATACTAGCGGGGTTTACAATGAGCAGTTCTTC
CASSHTSGVYNEQFF
>TRBJ1-2|TRBV27|-|-|15
TGTGCCAGCAGTTTGGCGGGGGGCCAGTACTATGGCTACACCTTC
CASSLAGGQYYGYTF
>TRBJ1-1|TRBV7-8|-|once|14
TGTGCCAGCAGCCCCTTTAGGGCTGGCACTGAAGCTTTCTTT
CASSPFRAGTEAFF
>TRBJ2-7|TRBV7-2|-|-|13
TGTGCCAGCAGCTTATTGGGTCAGTACGAGCAGTACTTC
CASSLLGQYEQYF
>TRBJ1-2|TRBV7-2|TRBD1|-|17
TGTGCCAGCAGCCCATCCGGGACAGGGGTCTCTAACTATGGCTACACCTTC
CASSPSGTGVSNYGYTF
>TRBJ1-2|TRBV12-3/TRBV12-4|-|-|11
TGTATCCTAGGGGGGGCATATGGCTACACCTTC
CILGGAYGYTF
>TRBJ2-7|TRBV7-2|TRBD1|-|13
TGTGCCAGCAGCTTTACAGGGGCCCACGAGCAGTACTTC
CASSFTGAHEQYF
>TRBJ1-5|TRBV20-1|-|-|13
TGCAGTGCTAGTGACAGGACCAATCAGCCCCAGCATTTT
CSASDRTNQPQHF
>TRBJ2-1|TRBV5-1|-|-|14
TGCGCCAGCAAACGACAAGGAGCCGCTAATGAGCAGTTCTTC
CASKRQGAANEQFF
>TRBJ1-1|TRBV5-4|TRBD1|-|15
TGTGCCAGCAGCTCCGGGGGACAGCAGAACACTGAAGCTTTCTTT
CASSSGGQQNTEAFF
>TRBJ1-1|TRBV2|-|-|12
TGTGCCAGCAGCGCTTACGGGACTGAAGCTTTCTTT
CASSAYGTEAFF
>TRBJ1-1|TRBV7-2|-|-|14
TGTGCCAGCAGCCCGTCGGTAGGGGGGCAACATGCTTTCTTT
CASSPSVGGQHAFF
>TRBJ1-2|TRBV5-6|-|-|14
TGTGCCAGCGGAGCGGGGGGTAACCTCCCCGATGACACCTTC
CASGAGGNLPDDTF
>TRBJ2-6|TRBV6-5|-|-|13
TGTGCCAGCGGGGGTACTGGGGCCAACGTCCTGACTTTC
CASGGTGANVLTF
>TRBJ2-7|TRBV7-9|TRBD1|-|12
TGTGCCAGCAGGACAGGGACCAACGAGCAGTACTTC
CASRTGTNEQYF
>TRBJ2-1|TRBV7-2|-|-|15
TGTGCCAGCAGCAAATTCGGGGGACCTTACAATGAGCAGTTCTTC
CASSKFGGPYNEQFF
>TRBJ1-1|TRBV29-1|TRBD1|-|13
TGCAGCGTTGAAGGAGGGGGCAACACTGAAGCTTTCTTT
CSVEGGGNTEAFF
>TRBJ2-1|TRBV11-2|TRBD2|-|17
TGTGCCAGCAGCCCGACCTTTGGCCTAGCGGGGGGGAATGAGCAGTTCTTC
CASSPTFGLAGGNEQFF
>TRBJ2-2|TRBV7-8|-|-|17
TGTGCCAGCAGCTTAAAAGGTGTGGGAGGGGGCACCGGGGAGCTGTTTTTT
CASSLKGVGGGTGELFF
>TRBJ2-7|TRBV6-2/TRBV6-3|-|-|14
TGTGCCAGCAGTTTAGTCGAGCACTCCTACGAGCAGTACTTC
CASSLVEHSYEQYF
>TRBJ1-2|TRBV7-6|-|-|14
TGTGCCAGCAGCTTAGCGAATGGCCTCTATGGCTACACCTTC
CASSLANGLYGYTF
>TRBJ1-5|TRBV7-2|-|-|14
TGTGCCAGCAGCTTAGAGATGGGCAATCAGCCCCAGCATTTT
CASSLEMGNQPQHF
>TRBJ1-1|TRBV4-2|TRBD1|-|15
TGTGCCAGCAGCCAAGAGGACAGGGGAGACACTGAAGCTTTCTTT
CASSQEDRGDTEAFF
>TRBJ1-5|TRBV28|-|-|14
TGTGCCAGCAGTAACCTAACTAGGGGGCAGCCCCAGCATTTT
CASSNLTRGQPQHF
>TRBJ1-6|TRBV7-2|-|-|15
TGTGCCAGCAGCTTAGCGGGGGATATACAATCACCCCTCCACTTT
CASSLAGDIQSPLHF
>TRBJ2-7|TRBV5-5|-|-|13
TGTGCCAGCAGCTCGGGGATTTCACCCGAGCAGTACTTC
CASSSGISPEQYF
>TRBJ1-1|TRBV3-1/TRBV3-2|-|-|13
TGTGCCAGCAGCCGGCAGGGTACCACTGAAGCTTTCTTT
CASSRQGTTEAFF
>TRBJ1-2|TRBV2|-|-|13
TGTGCCAGCAGTGAAGTGCAGAGCTATGGCTACACCTTC
CASSEVQSYGYTF
>TRBJ1-1|TRBV28|-|-|13
TGTGCCAGCAGTGGGCCCGGGAACACTGAAGCTTTCTTT
CASSGPGNTEAFF
>TRBJ2-3|TRBV2|-|-|14
TGTGCCAGCAGTATACAGGGTGGCACAGATACGCAGTATTTT
CASSIQGGTDTQYF
>TRBJ2-2|TRBV6-4|-|-|15
TGTGCCAGCAAGAACTACCCGGGGGACACCGGGGAGCTGTTTTTT
CASKNYPGDTGELFF
>TRBJ2-5|TRBV18|TRBD2|-|15
TGTGCCAGCTCACCTACAACGGGGGGGCCAGAGACCCAGTACTTC
CASSPTTGGPETQYF
>TRBJ1-2|TRBV5-6|-|-|15
TGTGCCAGCAGCTGGGAGGACAGAACTAACTATGGCTACACCTTC
CASSWEDRTNYGYTF
>TRBJ1-5|TRBV19|-|-|14
TGTGCCAGTAGACCCCGGGACACTGATCAGCCCCAGCATTTT
CASRPRDTDQPQHF
>TRBJ1-1|TRBV4-3|-|-|14
TGCGCCAGCAGCCAAGACGACAAGAACACTGAAGCTTTCTTT
CASSQDDKNTEAFF
>TRBJ1-1|TRBV19|-|-|12
TGTGCCAGTAGGAGGGCCACAACTGAAGCTTTCTTT
CASRRATTEAFF
>TRBJ1-4|TRBV24-1|-|-|15
TGTGCCACCAGTGACCCGACCGGGGAGGTTGAAAAACTGTTTTTT
CATSDPTGEVEKLFF
>TRBJ1-1|TRBV11-3|TRBD1|-|15
TGTGCCAGCAGCGCCGGGACAGTGTCGAACACTGAAGCTTTCTTT
CASSAGTVSNTEAFF
>TRBJ2-2|TRBV10-3|TRBD1|-|14
TGTGCCATCGGGAAGGGACAGGGGATCGGGGAGCTGTTTTTT
CAIGKGQGIGELFF
>TRBJ2-7|TRBV4-3|TRBD2|-|20
TGCGCCAGCAGCCAAGGTGAAGGACCGGGACTAGCGGCGAGAGACTACGAGCAGTACTTC
CASSQGEGPGLAARDYEQYF
>TRBJ1-5|TRBV16|TRBD1|-|15
TGTGCCAGCAGCCAATCGTGGACAGGGATTCAGCCCCAGCATTTT
CASSQSWTGIQPQHF
>TRBJ1-2|TRBV6-2/TRBV6-3|-|-|13
TGTGCCAGCAGTTTGGCAGGGTCCTATGGCTACACCTTC
CASSLAGSYGYTF